Below, 10 T cell receptor beta chains from the same sample are listed, as sequenced in a study of blood T cells in healthy people across ages. Primers used in a second PCR of about 6 to 12 cycles were a sample-barcoded 5' primer and a J-beta primer mix. TCRdb reprocessed the 5' RACE reads via MiXCR and lists one record per CDR3 protein. Of about 1 million distinct CDR3 sequences listed, 40% to 45% are singletons. Material for sequencing was blood. These receptors all stem from a woman between 55 and 75 years old in good health.

V usage is TRBV2 and J usage is TRBJ2-5; 9 positions agree with TRBD2. V gave up 6 bases and J gave up 11 bases; unmatched junction bases: 13. The CDR3 runs 14 residues. The germline gives CDR1 SNHLY, CDR2 FYNNEI. CDR3 region: CASSRRAAGGEQYF. DNA of the CDR3: TGTGCCAGCAGCCGAAGGGCAGCGGGAGGTGAGCAGTACTTC.

This clonotype was recorded at least ten times. The chain employs TRBV25-1 and TRBJ2-3; TRBD1 might be the D (6 bases). V was cut by 1 base and J by 3 bases, with 14 bases left in between. CDR3 length: 16 amino acids. Germline CDR1 reads MGHDK; CDR2 reads SYGVNS. The chain's CDR3 is CASSESRGGGTDTQYF. In nucleotides, the CDR3 is TGTGCCAGCAGTGAATCCAGGGGCGGTGGAACAGATACGCAGTATTTT.

This rearrangement joins TRBV30 to TRBJ2-7; 8 nucleotides align to TRBD1. Trimming removed 7 bases from V and 4 bases from J; junction bases left unmatched: 6. Germline V gene sequence: CDR1 GTSNPN, CDR2 SVGIG (reference sequence). CDR3 size: 12 residues. The CDR3: CAFQGARYEQYF. The CDR3 DNA is TGTGCCTTCCAGGGGGCGCGGTACGAGCAGTACTTC.

There are a few counts of this clonotype. The chain has TRBV21-1 and TRBJ2-5. TRBV21-1 is a pseudogene locus. The CDR3 length is 12 residues. This CDR3 is CASSNRLRTQYF. CDR3 coding DNA: TGTGCCAGCAGCAACCGACTTCGGACCCAGTACTTC.

This clonotype was seen only a few times. The chain carries TRBV20-1 and TRBJ2-4; D is ambiguous. Germline CDR1 reads DFQATT; CDR2 reads SNEGSKA (reference sequence). V was cut by 3 bases and J by 0 bases, with 18 bases left in between. The CDR3 length is 17 residues. DNA of the CDR3: TGCAGTGCTAGCATAAGATCTAGTTCCAAAGCCAAAAACATTCAGTACTTC. Translated: CSASIRSSSKAKNIQYF.

This chain uses TRBV12-3 or TRBV12-4 with TRBJ2-7; 7 bases line up with TRBD2. The CDR3 length is 15 residues. The junction had 8 bases not matched to a gene; V was cut back by 3 bases and J by 3 bases. DNA of the CDR3: TGTGCCAGCAGTTTTGAGGCGGGGGTGGTCTACGAGCAGTACTTC. This encodes CASSFEAGVVYEQYF.

The V gene is TRBV20-1, the J gene TRBJ2-7; 9 bases line up with TRBD1. The CDR3 sequence is 17 residues long. V lost 0 bases and J lost 9; bases outside the gene matches: 18. CDR1 is DFQATT and CDR2 is SNEGSKA in the germline V gene (reference sequence). The CDR3 spells CSARDIVPGQGNNGQYF. The DNA of the CDR3 is TGCAGTGCTAGAGATATCGTTCCGGGACAGGGTAACAACGGGCAGTACTTC.

The chain uses TRBV12-3 or TRBV12-4 and TRBJ1-4, with TRBD1 identical over 9 bases. Germline trimming cut 3 bases from V and 6 bases from J; bases unmatched to any gene: 5. The CDR3 is made up of 15 amino acids. The CDR3 DNA reads as TGTGCCAGCAGTTTGATGACAGGGGGTTATGAAAAACTGTTTTTT. Translation gives CASSLMTGGYEKLFF.

The DNA of the CDR3 is TGTGCCAGCAGTCCCCGAATAAGGGACTCCCAGAATGAGCAGTACTTC. Translated: CASSPRIRDSQNEQYF. The rearrangement uses TRBV12-3 or TRBV12-4 and TRBJ2-5; D may be TRBD2 (6 bases). CDR3 length: 16 amino acids. Trimming removed 5 bases at V and 11 bases at J, with 27 bases between.

This clonotype was recorded once. Here the CDR3 reads CASSLAGRDLTDTQYF. Written as DNA, the CDR3 is TGCGCCAGCAGCTTGGCCGGGAGGGATCTCACAGATACGCAGTATTTT. This sequence joins TRBV5-1 and TRBJ2-3; TRBD2 aligns across 8 bases. This CDR3 region has 16 residues. Germline V CDR1 and CDR2: SGHRS, YFSETQ. V gave up 0 bases and J gave up 2 bases; unmatched junction bases: 5.